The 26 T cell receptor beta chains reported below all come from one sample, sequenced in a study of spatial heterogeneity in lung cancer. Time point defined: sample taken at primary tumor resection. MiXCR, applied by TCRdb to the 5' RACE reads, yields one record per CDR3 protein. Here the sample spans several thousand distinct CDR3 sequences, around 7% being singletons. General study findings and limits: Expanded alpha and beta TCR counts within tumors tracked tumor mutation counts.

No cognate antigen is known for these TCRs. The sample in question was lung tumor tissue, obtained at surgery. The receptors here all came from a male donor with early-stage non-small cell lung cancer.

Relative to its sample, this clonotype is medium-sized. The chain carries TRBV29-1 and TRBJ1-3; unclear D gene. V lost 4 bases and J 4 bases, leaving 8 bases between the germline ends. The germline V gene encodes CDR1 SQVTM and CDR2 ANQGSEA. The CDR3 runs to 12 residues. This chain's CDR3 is CSVGEAGNTIYF. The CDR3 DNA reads TGCAGCGTTGGGGAAGCGGGAAACACCATATATTTT.

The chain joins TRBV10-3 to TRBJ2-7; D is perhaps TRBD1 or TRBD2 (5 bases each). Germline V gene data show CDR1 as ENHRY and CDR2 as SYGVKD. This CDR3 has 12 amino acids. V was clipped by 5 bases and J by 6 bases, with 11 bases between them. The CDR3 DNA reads TGTGCCATCAGTACTGGGACGCTCGAGCAGTACTTC. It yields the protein CAISTGTLEQYF.

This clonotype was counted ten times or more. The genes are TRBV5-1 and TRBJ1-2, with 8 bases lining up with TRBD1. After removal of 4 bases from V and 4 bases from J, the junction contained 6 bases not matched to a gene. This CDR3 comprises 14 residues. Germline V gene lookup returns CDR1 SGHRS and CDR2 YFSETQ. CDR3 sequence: CASSPGQDGYGYTF. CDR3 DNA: TGCGCCAGCAGCCCGGGACAGGACGGCTATGGCTACACCTTC.

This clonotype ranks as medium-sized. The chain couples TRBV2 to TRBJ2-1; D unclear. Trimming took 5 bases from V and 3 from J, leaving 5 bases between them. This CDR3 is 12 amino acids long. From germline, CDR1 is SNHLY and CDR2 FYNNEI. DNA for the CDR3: TGTGCCAGCAGTTCCTACTACAATGAGCAGTTCTTC. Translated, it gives CASSSYYNEQFF.

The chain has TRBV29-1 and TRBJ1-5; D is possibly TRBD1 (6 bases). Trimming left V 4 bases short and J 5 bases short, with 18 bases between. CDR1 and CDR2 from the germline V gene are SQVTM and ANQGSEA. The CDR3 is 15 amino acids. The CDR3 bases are TGCAGCGTTGCCACGAGGGGGGGGACCGATCAGCCCCAGCATTTT. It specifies CSVATRGGTDQPQHF.

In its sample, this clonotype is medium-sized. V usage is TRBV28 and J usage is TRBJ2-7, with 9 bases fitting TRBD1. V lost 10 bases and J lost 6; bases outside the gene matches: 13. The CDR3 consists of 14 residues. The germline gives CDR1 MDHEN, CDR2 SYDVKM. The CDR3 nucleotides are TGTGCCATCACGACGGGGACAGGGATTTCCGAGCAGTACTTC. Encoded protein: CAITTGTGISEQYF.

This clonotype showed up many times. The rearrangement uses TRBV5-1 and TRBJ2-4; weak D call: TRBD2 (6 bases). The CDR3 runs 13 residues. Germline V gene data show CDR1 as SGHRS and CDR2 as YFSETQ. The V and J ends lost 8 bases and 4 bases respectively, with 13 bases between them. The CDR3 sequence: CASRREAKNIQYF. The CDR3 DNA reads TGCGCCAGTCGTAGGGAGGCGAAAAACATTCAGTACTTC.

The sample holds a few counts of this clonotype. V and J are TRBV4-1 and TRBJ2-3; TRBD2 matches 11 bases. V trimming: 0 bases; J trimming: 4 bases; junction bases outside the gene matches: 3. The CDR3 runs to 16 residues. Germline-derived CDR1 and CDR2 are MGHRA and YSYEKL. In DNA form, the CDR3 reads TGCGCCAGCAGCCAAGATACTAGCGGGAGTGCAGATACGCAGTATTTT. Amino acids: CASSQDTSGSADTQYF.

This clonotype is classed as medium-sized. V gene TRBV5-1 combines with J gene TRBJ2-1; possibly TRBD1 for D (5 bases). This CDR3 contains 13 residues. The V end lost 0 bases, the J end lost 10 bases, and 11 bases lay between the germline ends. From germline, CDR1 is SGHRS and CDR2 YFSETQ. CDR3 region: CASSLGTFGEQFF. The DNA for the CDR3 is TGCGCCAGCAGCTTGGGGACATTCGGGGAGCAGTTCTTC.

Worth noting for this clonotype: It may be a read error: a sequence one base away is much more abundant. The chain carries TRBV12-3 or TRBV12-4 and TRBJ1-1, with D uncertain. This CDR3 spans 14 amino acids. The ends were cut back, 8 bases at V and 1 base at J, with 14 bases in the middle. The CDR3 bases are TGTGCCAGCTCCGAAAAGACGGCGAACACTGAAGCTTTCTTT. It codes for CASSEKTANTEAFF.

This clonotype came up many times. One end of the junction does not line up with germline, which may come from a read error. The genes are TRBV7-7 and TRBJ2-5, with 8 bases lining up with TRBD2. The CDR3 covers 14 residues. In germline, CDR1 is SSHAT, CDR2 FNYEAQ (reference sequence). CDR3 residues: CASSLAGSRETQYF. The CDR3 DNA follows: TGTGCTAGCAGCTTAGCGGGGTCAAGGGAGACCCAGTACTTC.

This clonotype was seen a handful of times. For the CDR3, the DNA is TGTGCCAGCAGCTTAGTAGCGCAGGGGACCCACGAGCAGTACTTC. This encodes CASSLVAQGTHEQYF. The V call is TRBV7-6, the J call TRBJ2-7; D possibly corresponds to TRBD1 (6 bases). CDR3 length equals 15 residues. Germline assignment: CDR1 SGHVS and CDR2 FNYEAQ. Trimming stripped 1 base from V and 5 bases from J, with 15 bases between.

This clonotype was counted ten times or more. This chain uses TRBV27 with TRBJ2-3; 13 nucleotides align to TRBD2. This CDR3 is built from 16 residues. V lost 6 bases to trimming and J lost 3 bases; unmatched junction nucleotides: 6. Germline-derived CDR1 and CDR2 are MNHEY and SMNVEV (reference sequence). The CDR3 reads CASRLLGLAGTDTQYF. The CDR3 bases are TGTGCCAGCAGGCTTCTGGGACTAGCGGGGACAGATACGCAGTATTTT.

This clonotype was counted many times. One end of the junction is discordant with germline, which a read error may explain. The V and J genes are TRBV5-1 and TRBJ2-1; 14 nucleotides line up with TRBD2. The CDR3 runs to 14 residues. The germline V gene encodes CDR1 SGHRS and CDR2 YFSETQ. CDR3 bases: TGCGCCAGCACCCCGACTAGCGGGGGGGCCTATCTGAACTTC. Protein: CASTPTSGGAYLNF.

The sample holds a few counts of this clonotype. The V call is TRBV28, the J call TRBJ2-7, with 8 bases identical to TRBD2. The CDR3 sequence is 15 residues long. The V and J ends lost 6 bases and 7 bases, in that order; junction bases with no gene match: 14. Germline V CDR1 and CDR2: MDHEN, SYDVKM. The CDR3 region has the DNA TGTGCCAGCAGGGCCGGGACTAGGATGGTTCGGGAGCAGTACTTC. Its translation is CASRAGTRMVREQYF.

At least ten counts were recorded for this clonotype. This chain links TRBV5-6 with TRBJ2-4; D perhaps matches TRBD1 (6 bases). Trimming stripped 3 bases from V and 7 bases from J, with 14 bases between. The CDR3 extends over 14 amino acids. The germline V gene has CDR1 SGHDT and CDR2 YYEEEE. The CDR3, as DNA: TGTGCCAGCAGCTCTCCGGACAGCACCAACATTCAGTACTTC. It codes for CASSSPDSTNIQYF. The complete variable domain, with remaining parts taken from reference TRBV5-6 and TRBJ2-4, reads DAGVTQSPTHLIKTRGQQVTLRCSPKSGHDTVSWYQQALGQGPQFIFQYYEEEERQRGNFPDRFSGHQFPNYSSELNVNALLLGDSALYLCASSSPDSTNIQYFGAGTRLSVL.

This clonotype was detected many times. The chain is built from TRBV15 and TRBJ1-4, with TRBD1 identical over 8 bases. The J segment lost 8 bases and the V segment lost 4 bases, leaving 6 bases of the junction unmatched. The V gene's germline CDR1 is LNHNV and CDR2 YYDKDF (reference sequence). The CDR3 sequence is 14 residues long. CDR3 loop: CATSTRTGLEKLFF. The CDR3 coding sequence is TGTGCCACCAGCACCAGGACAGGGCTAGAAAAACTGTTTTTT.

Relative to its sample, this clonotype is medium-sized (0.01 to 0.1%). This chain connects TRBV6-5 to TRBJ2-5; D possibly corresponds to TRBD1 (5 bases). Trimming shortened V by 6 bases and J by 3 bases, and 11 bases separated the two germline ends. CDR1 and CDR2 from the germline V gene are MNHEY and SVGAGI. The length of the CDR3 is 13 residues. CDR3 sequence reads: CASRKAGKETQYF. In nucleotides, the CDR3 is TGTGCCAGCAGAAAGGCAGGGAAAGAGACCCAGTACTTC.

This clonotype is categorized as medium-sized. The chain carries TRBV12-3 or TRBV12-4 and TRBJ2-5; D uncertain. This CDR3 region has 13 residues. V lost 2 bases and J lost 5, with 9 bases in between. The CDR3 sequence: CASSLPEGETQYF. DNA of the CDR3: TGTGCCAGCAGTTTACCTGAAGGGGAGACCCAGTACTTC.

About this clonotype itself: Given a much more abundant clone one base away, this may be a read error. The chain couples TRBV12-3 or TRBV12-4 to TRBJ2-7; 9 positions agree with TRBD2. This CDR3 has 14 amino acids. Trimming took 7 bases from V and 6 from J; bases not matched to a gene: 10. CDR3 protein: CASILGTSRSEQYF. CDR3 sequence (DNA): TGTGCCAGCATCTTGGGGACTAGCAGGAGCGAGCAGTACTTC.

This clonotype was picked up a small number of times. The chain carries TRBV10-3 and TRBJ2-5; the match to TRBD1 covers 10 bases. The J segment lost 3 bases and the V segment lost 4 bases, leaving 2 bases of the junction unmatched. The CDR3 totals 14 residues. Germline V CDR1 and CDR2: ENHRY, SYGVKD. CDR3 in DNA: TGTGCCATCAGTGGACAGGGGGCAGAAGAGACCCAGTACTTC. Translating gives CAISGQGAEETQYF.

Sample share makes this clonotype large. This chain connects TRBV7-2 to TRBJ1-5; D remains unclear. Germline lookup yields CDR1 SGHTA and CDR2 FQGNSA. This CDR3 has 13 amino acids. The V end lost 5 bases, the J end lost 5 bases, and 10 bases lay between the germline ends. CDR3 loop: CASSVGYDQPQHF. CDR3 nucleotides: TGTGCCAGCAGCGTAGGGTATGATCAGCCCCAGCATTTT.

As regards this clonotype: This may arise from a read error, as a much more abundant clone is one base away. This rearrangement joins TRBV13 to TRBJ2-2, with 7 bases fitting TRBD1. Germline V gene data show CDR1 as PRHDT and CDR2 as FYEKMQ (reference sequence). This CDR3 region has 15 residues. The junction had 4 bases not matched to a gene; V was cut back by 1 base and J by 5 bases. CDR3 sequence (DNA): TGTGCCAGCAGCTTAGAGGGACAGCGGACCGGGGAGCTGTTTTTT. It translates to CASSLEGQRTGELFF.

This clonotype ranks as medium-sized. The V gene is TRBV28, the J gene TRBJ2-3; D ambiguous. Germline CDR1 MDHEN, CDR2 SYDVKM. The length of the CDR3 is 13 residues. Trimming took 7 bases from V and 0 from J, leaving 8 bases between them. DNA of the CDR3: TGTGCCAGCATCCCTCCTAGCACAGATACGCAGTATTTT. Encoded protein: CASIPPSTDTQYF.

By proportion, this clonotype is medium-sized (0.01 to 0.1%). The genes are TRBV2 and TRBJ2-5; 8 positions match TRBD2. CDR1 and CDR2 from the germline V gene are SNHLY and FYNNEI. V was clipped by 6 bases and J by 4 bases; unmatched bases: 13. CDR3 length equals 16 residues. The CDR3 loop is CASRPGDSGGGETQYF. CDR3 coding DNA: TGTGCCAGCAGGCCTGGAGACAGCGGGGGTGGAGAGACCCAGTACTTC.

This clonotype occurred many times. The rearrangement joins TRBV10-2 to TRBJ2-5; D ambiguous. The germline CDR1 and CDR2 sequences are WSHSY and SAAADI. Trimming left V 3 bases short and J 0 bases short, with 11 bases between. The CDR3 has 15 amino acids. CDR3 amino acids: CASSDTWVYQETQYF. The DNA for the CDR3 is TGCGCCAGCAGTGACACGTGGGTGTACCAAGAGACCCAGTACTTC.